This passage covers 11 T cell receptor beta chains from one sample sequenced in a study of cytomegalovirus exposure and HLA in healthy donors (dated by TCRdb to the late 2010s). Receptor amplification or capture employed the immunoSEQ multiplex PCR assay. Entries here come from immuneACCESS through TCRdb and include only in-frame sequences with V and J called. Some clones fail to appear in such tables; in the studies checked, an unresolved V gene covers under half of the shortfall, and the cause of the remainder is unknown. This sample lists under 250,000 clones; around 87% were detected once. Roughly 2.5% of the sample is taken by the ten largest. Source material: PBMCs. All receptors derive from a man between 18 and 35 years old in good health and CMV-seronegative.

The rearrangement joins TRBV10-3 to TRBJ2-1; 9 nucleotides align to TRBD2. The germline gives CDR1 ENHRY, CDR2 SYGVKD. The CDR3 consists of 16 residues. With 5 bases clipped from V and 2 bases from J, the junction kept 7 bases outside the gene matches. CDR3 coding DNA: TGTGCCATCAGTAGCGGGAGGAGCCAGCCCTACAATGAGCAGTTCTTC. Protein product: CAISSGRSQPYNEQFF.

This clone appeared once. This chain links TRBV5-1 with TRBJ1-2, with 10 bases fitting TRBD1. Germline-derived CDR1 and CDR2 are SGHRS and YFSETQ. The length of the CDR3 is 18 residues. After removal of 0 bases from V and 7 bases from J, the junction contained 15 bases not matched to a gene. The CDR3 bases are TGCGCCAGCAGCTTGGTTGTGGGGACAGGGGCGGAATTTCCTGGCTACACCTTC. Translated, it gives CASSLVVGTGAEFPGYTF.

The chain is built from TRBV2 and TRBJ2-2, with 9 bases that match TRBD1. Germline V CDR1 and CDR2: SNHLY, FYNNEI. The CDR3 consists of 13 residues. J lost 5 bases, V lost 7 bases, and 2 bases had no gene match. Here the CDR3 reads CASIGQGTGELFF. CDR3 nucleotide sequence: TGTGCCAGCATCGGACAGGGGACCGGGGAGCTGTTTTTT.

The V gene is TRBV10-1, the J gene TRBJ2-7; 8 nucleotides line up with TRBD1. J lost 6 bases, V lost 2 bases, and 6 bases had no gene match. Germline V gene data show CDR1 as WNHNN and CDR2 as SYGVQD (reference sequence). The CDR3 is made up of 14 amino acids. CDR3 protein: CASSELTGGGEQYF. CDR3 nucleotides: TGCGCCAGCAGTGAGCTCACAGGGGGAGGCGAGCAGTACTTC.

The chain employs TRBV28 and TRBJ1-5, with TRBD1 matching 7 bases. The CDR3 length is 18 residues. Germline trimming cut 6 bases from V and 0 bases from J; bases unmatched to any gene: 14. Germline V gene data show CDR1 as MDHEN and CDR2 as SYDVKM. The CDR3 DNA reads TGTGCCAGCAGCCCGACAGGGATGAAAAGGCGTAGCAATCAGCCCCAGCATTTT. Its protein is CASSPTGMKRRSNQPQHF. The whole variable domain, remainder taken from reference TRBV28 and TRBJ1-5, is DVKVTQSSRYLVKRTGEKVFLECVQDMDHENMFWYRQDPGLGLRLIYFSYDVKMKEKGDIPEGYSVSREKKERFSLILESASTNQTSMYLCASSPTGMKRRSNQPQHFGDGTRLSIL.

The chain uses TRBV30 and TRBJ2-2; TRBD1 is a possible D gene (5 bases). Germline loops: CDR1 GTSNPN, CDR2 SVGIG (reference sequence). With 0 bases removed from V and 3 bases from J, the gap between germline ends came to 8 bases. The CDR3 spans 14 residues. The CDR3 reads CAWSVDSYTGELFF. The CDR3 region has the DNA TGTGCCTGGAGTGTCGACAGTTACACCGGGGAGCTGTTTTTT. Full variable domain (outside the CDR3, taken from reference TRBV30 and TRBJ2-2): SQTIHQWPATLVQPVGSPLSLECTVEGTSNPNLYWYRQAAGRGLQLLFYSVGIGQISSEVPQNLSASRPQDRQFILSSKKLLLSDSGFYLCAWSVDSYTGELFFGEGSRLTVL.

The CDR3 DNA follows: TGCGCCAGCAGCCAAGTGACTCAAAGCGGGGGTGGCTACGAGCAGTACTTC. Translated, it gives CASSQVTQSGGGYEQYF. The chain is built from TRBV4-3 and TRBJ2-7; 8 bases align to TRBD2. This CDR3 has 17 residues. Germline values: CDR1 LGHNA, CDR2 YSLEER. The V and J ends lost 1 base and 3 bases, in that order; junction bases with no gene match: 11.

The chain has TRBV10-2 and TRBJ1-5, with a weak D call TRBD1 (5 bases). With 10 bases removed from V and 7 bases from J, the gap between germline ends came to 11 bases. The germline gives CDR1 WSHSY, CDR2 SAAADI. The CDR3 has 11 amino acids. CDR3: CATGGDQPQHF. DNA of the CDR3: TGCGCCACCGGAGGGGACCAGCCCCAGCATTTT.

The CDR3 nucleotides are TGTGCCTGGAGTAGGGACAGAACCTACGAGCAGTACTTC. Protein product: CAWSRDRTYEQYF. This chain connects TRBV30 to TRBJ2-7; 7 bases line up with TRBD1. The V segment lost 2 bases and the J segment 2 bases; nucleotides outside the gene matches: 3. The germline V gene encodes CDR1 GTSNPN and CDR2 SVGIG (reference sequence). There are 13 residues in the CDR3. Combining the CDR3 with reference TRBV30 and TRBJ2-7 gives the whole variable domain SQTIHQWPATLVQPVGSPLSLECTVEGTSNPNLYWYRQAAGRGLQLLFYSVGIGQISSEVPQNLSASRPQDRQFILSSKKLLLSDSGFYLCAWSRDRTYEQYFGPGTRLTVT.

V and J are TRBV4-2 and TRBJ2-7; 7 bases match TRBD1. CDR1 and CDR2 (germline): LGHNA, YNFKEQ. The CDR3 loop spans 13 amino acids. Trimming cost V 4 bases and J 2 bases; bases outside gene matches: 2. The CDR3 coding sequence is TGTGCCAGCAGCCGGGACAGCACCTACGAGCAGTACTTC. Its translation is CASSRDSTYEQYF.

The genes are TRBV27 and TRBJ2-7; 8 bases are a match to TRBD2. The CDR3 loop spans 16 amino acids. Germline V gives CDR1 MNHEY, CDR2 SMNVEV (reference sequence). The J segment lost 1 base and the V segment lost 6 bases, leaving 11 bases of the junction unmatched. CDR3 residues: CASSLRSGGASYEQYF. For the CDR3, the DNA is TGTGCCAGCAGCCTACGTTCGGGGGGGGCTTCCTACGAGCAGTACTTC.